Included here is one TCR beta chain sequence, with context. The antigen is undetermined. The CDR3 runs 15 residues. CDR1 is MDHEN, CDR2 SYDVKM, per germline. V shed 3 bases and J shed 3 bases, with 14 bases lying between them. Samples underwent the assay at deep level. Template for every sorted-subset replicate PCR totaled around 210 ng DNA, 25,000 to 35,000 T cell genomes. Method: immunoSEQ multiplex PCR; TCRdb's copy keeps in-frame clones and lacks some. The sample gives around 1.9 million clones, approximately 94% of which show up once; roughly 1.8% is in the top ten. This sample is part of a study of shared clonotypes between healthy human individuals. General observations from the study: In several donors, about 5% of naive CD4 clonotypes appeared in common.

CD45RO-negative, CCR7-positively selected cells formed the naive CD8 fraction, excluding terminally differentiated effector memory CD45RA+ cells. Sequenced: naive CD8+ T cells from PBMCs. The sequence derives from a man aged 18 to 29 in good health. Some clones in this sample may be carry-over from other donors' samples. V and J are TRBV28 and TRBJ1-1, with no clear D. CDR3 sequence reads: CASSFHIDPDTEAFF. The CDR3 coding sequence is TGTGCCAGCAGTTTTCATATTGACCCTGACACTGAAGCTTTCTTT.